The TCR beta chain under discussion was sequenced for a study of T cell responses to AZD1222 COVID-19 vaccine. The count of this clone is one. The CDR3 consists of 15 residues. The trim removed 6 bases at V and 1 base at J, leaving 4 bases unmatched. Germline assignment: CDR1 SGHDT and CDR2 YYEEEE. Using immunoSEQ multiplex PCR, the repertoire was profiled, and TCRdb retains in-frame clones only, with some absent. The data show around 160,000 clones, approximately 85% seen once. The V call is TRBV5-6, the J call TRBJ1-5; TRBD1 aligns across 10 bases. The sample was peripheral blood, taken on day 0 of MenACWY control vaccination. The receptor comes from an adult in good health. CDR3 in amino acids: CASTRQGASNQPQHF. The CDR3 region has the DNA TGTGCCAGCACCAGACAGGGGGCCAGCAATCAGCCCCAGCATTTT.